The clone carrying this T cell receptor beta chain appeared a few times. Its target is not known. The data were taken from a study of cytomegalovirus exposure and HLA in healthy donors. Overall study findings and caveats: Under in vitro conditions, three CMV-associated chains were confirmed as specific for CMV antigens. Highly shared variants forming one cluster were likely a sequencing artifact. In a later analysis, the majority of CMV-associated beta chains seemingly showed HLA restriction. TCR beta sequences reportedly predicted most subjects' HLA-A and HLA-B alleles accurately.

Germline assignment: CDR1 MDHEN and CDR2 SYDVKM. This CDR3 region has 18 residues. V lost 4 bases and J lost 6; bases outside the gene matches: 14. Both 60 Vbeta primers and 13 Jbeta primers went into the PCR. Sequenced by immunoSEQ multiplex PCR; TCRdb stores in-frame clones only, minus some. The sample contains approximately 110,000 clones, approximately 80% of which appear only once. Source material: PBMCs. The chain is built from TRBV28 and TRBJ2-3, with 12 bases lining up with TRBD2. The clonotype comes from a human donor in good health. The CDR3 loop is CASSSSFGTSGPGDTQYF. The CDR3 DNA follows: TGTGCCAGCAGTTCATCTTTCGGGACTAGCGGGCCTGGGGATACGCAGTATTTT.